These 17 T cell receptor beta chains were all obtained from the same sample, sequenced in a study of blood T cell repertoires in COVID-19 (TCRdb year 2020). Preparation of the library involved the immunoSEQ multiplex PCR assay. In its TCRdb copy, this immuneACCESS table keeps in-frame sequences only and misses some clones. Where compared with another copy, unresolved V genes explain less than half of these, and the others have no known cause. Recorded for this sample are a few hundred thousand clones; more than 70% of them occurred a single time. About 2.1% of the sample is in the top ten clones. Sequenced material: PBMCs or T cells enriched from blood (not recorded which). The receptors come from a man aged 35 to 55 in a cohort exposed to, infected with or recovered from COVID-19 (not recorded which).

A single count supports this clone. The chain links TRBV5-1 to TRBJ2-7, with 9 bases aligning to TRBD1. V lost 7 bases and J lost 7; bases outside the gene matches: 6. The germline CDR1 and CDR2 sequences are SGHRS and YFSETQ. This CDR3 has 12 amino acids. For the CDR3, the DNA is TGCGCCAGCGGCCAGGGGACAGGGGAGCAGTACTTC. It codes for CASGQGTGEQYF.

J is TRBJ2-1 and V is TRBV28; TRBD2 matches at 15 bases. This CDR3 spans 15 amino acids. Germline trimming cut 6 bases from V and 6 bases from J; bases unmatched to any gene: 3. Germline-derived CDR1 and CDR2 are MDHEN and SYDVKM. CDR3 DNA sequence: TGTGCCAGCAGCCGGACTAGCGGGAGGGCCAATGAGCAGTTCTTC. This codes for CASSRTSGRANEQFF.

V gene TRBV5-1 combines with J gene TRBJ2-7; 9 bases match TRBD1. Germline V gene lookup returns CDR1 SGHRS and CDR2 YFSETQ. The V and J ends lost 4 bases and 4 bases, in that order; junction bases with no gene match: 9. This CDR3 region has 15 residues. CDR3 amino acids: CASSPGTGRRYEQYF. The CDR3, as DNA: TGCGCCAGCAGCCCCGGGACAGGGAGGAGGTACGAGCAGTACTTC.

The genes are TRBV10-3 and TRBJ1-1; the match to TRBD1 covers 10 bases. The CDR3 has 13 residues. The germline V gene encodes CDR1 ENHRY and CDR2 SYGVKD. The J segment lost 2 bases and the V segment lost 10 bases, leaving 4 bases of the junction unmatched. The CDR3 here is CATRQGANTEAFF. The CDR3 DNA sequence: TGTGCCACCAGACAGGGGGCCAACACTGAAGCTTTCTTT.

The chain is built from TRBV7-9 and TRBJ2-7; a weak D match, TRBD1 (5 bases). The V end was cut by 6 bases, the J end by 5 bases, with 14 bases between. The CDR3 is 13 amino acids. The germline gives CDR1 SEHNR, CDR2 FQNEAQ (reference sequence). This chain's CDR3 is CASSSDSFHEQYF. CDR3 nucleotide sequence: TGTGCCAGCAGTTCTGACAGCTTCCACGAGCAGTACTTC.

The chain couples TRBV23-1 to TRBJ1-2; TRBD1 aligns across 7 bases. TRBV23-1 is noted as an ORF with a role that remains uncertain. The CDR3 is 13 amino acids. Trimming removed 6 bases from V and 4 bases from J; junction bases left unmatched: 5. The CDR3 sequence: CASRPGQLYGYTF. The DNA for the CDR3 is TGCGCCAGCAGGCCGGGACAGCTCTATGGCTACACCTTC.

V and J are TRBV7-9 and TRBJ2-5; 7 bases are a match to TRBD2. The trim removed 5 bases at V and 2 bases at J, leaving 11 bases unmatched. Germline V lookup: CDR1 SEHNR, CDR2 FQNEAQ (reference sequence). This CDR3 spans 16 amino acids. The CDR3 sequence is CASSRLFGLEQETQYF. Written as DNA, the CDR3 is TGTGCCAGCAGCCGTCTCTTCGGACTAGAGCAAGAGACCCAGTACTTC. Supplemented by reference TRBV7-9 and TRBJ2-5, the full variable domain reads DTGVSQNPRHKITKRGQNVTFRCDPISEHNRLYWYRQTLGQGPEFLTYFQNEAQLEKSRLLSDRFSAERPKGSFSTLEIQRTEQGDSAMYLCASSRLFGLEQETQYFGPGTRLLVL.

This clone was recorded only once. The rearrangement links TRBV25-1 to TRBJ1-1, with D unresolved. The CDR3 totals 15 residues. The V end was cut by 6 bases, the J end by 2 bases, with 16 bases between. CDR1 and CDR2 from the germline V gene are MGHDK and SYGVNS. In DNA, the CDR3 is TGTGCCAGCAGGGCAACAGATTTCTTAAACACTGAAGCTTTCTTT. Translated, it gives CASRATDFLNTEAFF.

CDR3 sequence: CASTAGQAGNTIYF. CDR3 nucleotide sequence: TGTGCCAGCACCGCGGGACAGGCTGGAAACACCATATATTTT. This chain uses TRBV6-5 with TRBJ1-3; 8 nucleotides match TRBD1. Germline assignment: CDR1 MNHEY and CDR2 SVGAGI. The CDR3 runs 14 residues. Trimming took 7 bases from V and 2 from J; bases not matched to a gene: 4.

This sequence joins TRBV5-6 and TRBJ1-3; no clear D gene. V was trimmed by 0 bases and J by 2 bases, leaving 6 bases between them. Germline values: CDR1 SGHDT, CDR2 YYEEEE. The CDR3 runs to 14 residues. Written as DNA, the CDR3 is TGTGCCAGCAGCTTGGTGGCAGCTGGAAACACCATATATTTT. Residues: CASSLVAAGNTIYF.

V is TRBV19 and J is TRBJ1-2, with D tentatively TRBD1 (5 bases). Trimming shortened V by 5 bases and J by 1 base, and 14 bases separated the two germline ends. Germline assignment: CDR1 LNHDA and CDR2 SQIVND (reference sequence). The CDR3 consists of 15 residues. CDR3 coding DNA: TGTGCCAGTAGTGAGGCGGCGGGGGGTAACTATGGCTACACCTTC. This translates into CASSEAAGGNYGYTF.

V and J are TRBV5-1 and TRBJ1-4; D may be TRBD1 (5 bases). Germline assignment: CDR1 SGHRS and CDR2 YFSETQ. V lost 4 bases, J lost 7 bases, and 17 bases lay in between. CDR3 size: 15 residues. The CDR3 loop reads CASSPDGGVGEKLFF. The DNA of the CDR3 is TGCGCCAGCAGCCCCGACGGGGGGGTAGGTGAAAAACTGTTTTTT.

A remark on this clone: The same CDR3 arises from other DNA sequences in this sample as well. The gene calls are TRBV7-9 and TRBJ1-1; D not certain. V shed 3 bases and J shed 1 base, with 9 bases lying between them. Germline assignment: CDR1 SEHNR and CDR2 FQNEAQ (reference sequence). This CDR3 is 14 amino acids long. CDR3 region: CASSFSAGNTEAFF. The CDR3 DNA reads TGTGCCAGCAGCTTTTCTGCCGGGAACACTGAAGCTTTCTTT.

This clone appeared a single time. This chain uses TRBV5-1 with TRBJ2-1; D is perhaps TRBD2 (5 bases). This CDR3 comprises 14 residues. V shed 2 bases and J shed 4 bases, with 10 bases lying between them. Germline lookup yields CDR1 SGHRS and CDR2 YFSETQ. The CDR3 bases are TGCGCCAGCAGCTTCTTGGGAGTGTACAATGAGCAGTTCTTC. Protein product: CASSFLGVYNEQFF.

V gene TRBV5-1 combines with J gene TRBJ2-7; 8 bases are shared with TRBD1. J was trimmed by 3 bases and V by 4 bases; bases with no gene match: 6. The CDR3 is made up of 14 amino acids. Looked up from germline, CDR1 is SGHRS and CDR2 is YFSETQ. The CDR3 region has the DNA TGCGCCAGCAGCACTAGACAGGGGAACTACGAGCAGTACTTC. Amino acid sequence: CASSTRQGNYEQYF.

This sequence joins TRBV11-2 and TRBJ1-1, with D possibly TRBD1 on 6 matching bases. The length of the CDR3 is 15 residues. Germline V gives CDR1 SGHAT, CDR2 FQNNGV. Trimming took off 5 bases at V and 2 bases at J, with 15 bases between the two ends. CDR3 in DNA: TGTGCCAGCAGCCAGACAGGAACTCCCAACACTGAAGCTTTCTTT. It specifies CASSQTGTPNTEAFF. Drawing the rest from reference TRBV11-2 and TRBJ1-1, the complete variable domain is EAGVAQSPRYKIIEKRQSVAFWCNPISGHATLYWYQQILGQGPKLLIQFQNNGVVDDSQLPKDRFSAERLKGVDSTLKIQPAKLEDSAVYLCASSQTGTPNTEAFFGQGTRLTVV.

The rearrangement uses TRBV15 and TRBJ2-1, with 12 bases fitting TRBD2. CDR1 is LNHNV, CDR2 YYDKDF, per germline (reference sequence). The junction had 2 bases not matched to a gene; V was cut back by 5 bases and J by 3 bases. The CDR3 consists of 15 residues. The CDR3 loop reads CATSSGLAGYNEQFF. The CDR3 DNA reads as TGTGCCACCAGCTCGGGACTAGCGGGCTACAATGAGCAGTTCTTC.